Listed below are T cell receptor beta chains from one sample, sequenced in a study of blood T cell repertoires in COVID-19. This table comes from immunoSEQ multiplex PCR, and its TCRdb copy is limited to in-frame clones, with some not included. The table lists a few hundred thousand clones, 85% to 90% of them singletons. Sequencing was performed on peripheral blood. Receptors originate from a woman between 45 and 60 years old with active or convalescent COVID-19. Each CDR3 is given with its conserved first and last residue. The order of the fields is CDR3 protein, CDR3 DNA, clone size, J gene, V gene, D gene, CDR3 length. A D gene is named only where the DNA matches it firmly. A row's size may be missing; if present it is once, few, many or a size class.

CDR3 protein: CASSLGTSGGTDTQYF
CDR3 DNA: TGCGCCAGCAGCCTCGGAACTAGCGGGGGCACAGATACGCAGTATTTT
clone size: NA
J gene: TRBJ2-3
V gene: TRBV5-1
D gene: TRBD2
CDR3 length: 16

CDR3 protein: CASSQVRGGSPLHF
CDR3 DNA: TGTGCCAGCAGCCAAGTCAGGGGCGGGTCACCCCTCCACTTT
clone size: NA
J gene: TRBJ1-6
V gene: TRBV14
D gene: NA
CDR3 length: 14

CDR3 protein: CASSDFYGGTDTQYF
CDR3 DNA: TGCGCCAGCAGTGACTTCTACGGAGGCACAGATACGCAGTATTTT
clone size: NA
J gene: TRBJ2-3
V gene: TRBV10-1
D gene: NA
CDR3 length: 15

CDR3 protein: CASSLSGGGNQPQHF
CDR3 DNA: TGCGCCAGCAGCTTGTCAGGGGGTGGCAATCAGCCCCAGCATTTT
clone size: NA
J gene: TRBJ1-5
V gene: TRBV5-1
D gene: TRBD1
CDR3 length: 15

CDR3 protein: CASSPTSGGAGETQYF
CDR3 DNA: TGTGCCAGCAGTCCTACTAGCGGGGGGGCCGGAGAGACCCAGTACTTC
clone size: NA
J gene: TRBJ2-5
V gene: TRBV7-2
D gene: TRBD2
CDR3 length: 16

CDR3 protein: CASSTELAPGQEFYEQYF
CDR3 DNA: TGTGCCAGCAGCACAGAACTAGCGCCGGGACAGGAGTTCTACGAGCAGTACTTC
clone size: NA
J gene: TRBJ2-7
V gene: TRBV7-9
D gene: NA
CDR3 length: 18

CDR3 protein: CASSESGRGLDQPQHF
CDR3 DNA: TGTGCCAGCAGTGAATCTGGCAGGGGTCTTGATCAGCCCCAGCATTTT
clone size: NA
J gene: TRBJ1-5
V gene: TRBV25-1
D gene: NA
CDR3 length: 16

CDR3 protein: CASSLQTSGGATDTQYF
CDR3 DNA: TGTGCCAGCAGCTTACAGACTAGCGGGGGGGCCACAGATACGCAGTATTTT
clone size: NA
J gene: TRBJ2-3
V gene: TRBV7-2
D gene: TRBD2
CDR3 length: 17

CDR3 protein: CASSLGQSLSNQPQHF
CDR3 DNA: TGTGCCAGCAGCTTAGGACAGTCCCTTAGCAATCAGCCCCAGCATTTT
clone size: few
J gene: TRBJ1-5
V gene: TRBV7-8
D gene: NA
CDR3 length: 16

CDR3 protein: CASSLGKRTSGKETQYF
CDR3 DNA: TGTGCCAGCAGCTTAGGAAAAAGGACTAGCGGAAAAGAGACCCAGTACTTC
clone size: NA
J gene: TRBJ2-5
V gene: TRBV7-2
D gene: TRBD2
CDR3 length: 17

CDR3 protein: CASSLSFAGTDTQYF
CDR3 DNA: TGTGCCAGCAGTTTATCCTTTGCAGGGACAGATACGCAGTATTTT
clone size: NA
J gene: TRBJ2-3
V gene: TRBV28
D gene: NA
CDR3 length: 15

CDR3 protein: CASSISGASNQPQHF
CDR3 DNA: TGTGCCAGTAGTATCAGTGGGGCTAGCAATCAGCCCCAGCATTTT
clone size: NA
J gene: TRBJ1-5
V gene: TRBV19
D gene: NA
CDR3 length: 15

CDR3 protein: CASSGTDRGHEQFF
CDR3 DNA: TGTGCCAGCAGCGGGACGGACAGGGGACATGAGCAGTTCTTC
clone size: NA
J gene: TRBJ2-1
V gene: TRBV9
D gene: TRBD1
CDR3 length: 14

CDR3 protein: CASSPQGGALEQFF
CDR3 DNA: TGTGCCAGCAGTCCGCAGGGGGGAGCTCTCGAGCAGTTCTTC
clone size: once
J gene: TRBJ2-1
V gene: TRBV6-5
D gene: NA
CDR3 length: 14

CDR3 protein: CASSESAREQYF
CDR3 DNA: TGTGCCAGCAGTGAGAGTGCTCGCGAGCAGTACTTC
clone size: once
J gene: TRBJ2-7
V gene: TRBV2
D gene: NA
CDR3 length: 12

CDR3 protein: CASSLPVQGLDYGYTF
CDR3 DNA: TGTGCCAGCAGCTTACCTGTACAGGGGTTGGACTATGGCTACACCTTC
clone size: NA
J gene: TRBJ1-2
V gene: TRBV7-2
D gene: TRBD1
CDR3 length: 16

CDR3 protein: CASSLHPQGKINEQYF
CDR3 DNA: TGTGCCAGCAGCCTACACCCGCAGGGTAAAATAAACGAGCAGTACTTC
clone size: NA
J gene: TRBJ2-7
V gene: TRBV5-8
D gene: NA
CDR3 length: 16

CDR3 protein: CASSPQAYDSYEQYF
CDR3 DNA: TGTGCCAGCAGCCCACAGGCATACGACTCCTACGAGCAGTACTTC
clone size: NA
J gene: TRBJ2-7
V gene: TRBV5-4
D gene: NA
CDR3 length: 15

CDR3 protein: CASSQDLGLGGYGYTF
CDR3 DNA: TGCGCCAGCAGCCAAGATCTTGGGCTGGGGGGCTATGGCTACACCTTC
clone size: NA
J gene: TRBJ1-2
V gene: TRBV4-3
D gene: NA
CDR3 length: 16

CDR3 protein: CASGSSGGISRQYF
CDR3 DNA: TGTGCTAGTGGTTCTAGCGGGGGAATAAGTCGGCAGTACTTC
clone size: NA
J gene: TRBJ2-7
V gene: TRBV12-5
D gene: TRBD2
CDR3 length: 14

CDR3 protein: CASSYGGTYNEQFF
CDR3 DNA: TGTGCCAGCAGCTACGGGGGGACCTACAATGAGCAGTTCTTC
clone size: few
J gene: TRBJ2-1
V gene: TRBV7-9
D gene: TRBD2
CDR3 length: 14

CDR3 protein: CASSRDGLRGGEQFF
CDR3 DNA: TGTGCCAGCAGCCGGGACGGACTTAGGGGGGGTGAGCAGTTCTTC
clone size: NA
J gene: TRBJ2-1
V gene: TRBV7-2
D gene: NA
CDR3 length: 15

CDR3 protein: CASHLTRGTPYEQYF
CDR3 DNA: TGTGCCAGCCACTTAACCAGGGGGACCCCCTACGAGCAGTACTTC
clone size: NA
J gene: TRBJ2-7
V gene: TRBV6-5
D gene: TRBD1
CDR3 length: 15

CDR3 protein: CASSPGVDTQYF
CDR3 DNA: TGTGCCAGCAGCCCCGGGGTCGATACGCAGTATTTT
clone size: once
J gene: TRBJ2-3
V gene: TRBV7-8
D gene: NA
CDR3 length: 12

CDR3 protein: CASSQELAGAYEQYF
CDR3 DNA: TGCGCCAGCAGCCAAGAACTAGCGGGCGCCTACGAGCAGTACTTC
clone size: NA
J gene: TRBJ2-7
V gene: TRBV4-3
D gene: TRBD2
CDR3 length: 15

CDR3 protein: CASRSGVNRLDEQYF
CDR3 DNA: TGTGCCAGCAGGTCAGGGGTTAATCGTCTCGACGAGCAGTACTTC
clone size: NA
J gene: TRBJ2-7
V gene: TRBV7-8
D gene: NA
CDR3 length: 15

CDR3 protein: CASSFQGAPNEKLFF
CDR3 DNA: TGTGCCAGCAGCTTCCAGGGGGCGCCTAATGAAAAACTGTTTTTT
clone size: NA
J gene: TRBJ1-4
V gene: TRBV7-9
D gene: TRBD1
CDR3 length: 15

CDR3 protein: CAWSVRSDMNTEAFF
CDR3 DNA: TGTGCCTGGAGTGTACGGTCAGACATGAACACTGAAGCTTTCTTT
clone size: NA
J gene: TRBJ1-1
V gene: TRBV30
D gene: NA
CDR3 length: 15

CDR3 protein: CASSDDWDTHGPGELFF
CDR3 DNA: TGTGCCAGCAGTGACGATTGGGACACCCACGGACCCGGGGAGCTGTTTTTT
clone size: once
J gene: TRBJ2-2
V gene: TRBV6-4
D gene: NA
CDR3 length: 17

CDR3 protein: CASSLSGDNEQFF
CDR3 DNA: TGTGCCAGCAGCTTAAGCGGAGACAATGAGCAGTTCTTC
clone size: NA
J gene: TRBJ2-1
V gene: TRBV7-3
D gene: NA
CDR3 length: 13

CDR3 protein: CASSGPGGSTDTQYF
CDR3 DNA: TGTGCCAGTTCTGGGCCGGGGGGAAGCACAGATACGCAGTATTTT
clone size: NA
J gene: TRBJ2-3
V gene: TRBV5-6
D gene: TRBD2
CDR3 length: 15

CDR3 protein: CASSLRDRAHQPQHF
CDR3 DNA: TGTGCCAGCAGTTTACGGGACAGGGCACATCAGCCCCAGCATTTT
clone size: few
J gene: TRBJ1-5
V gene: TRBV28
D gene: TRBD1
CDR3 length: 15

CDR3 protein: CAISDPRYSNQPQHF
CDR3 DNA: TGTGCCATCAGTGACCCCAGGTACAGCAATCAGCCCCAGCATTTT
clone size: NA
J gene: TRBJ1-5
V gene: TRBV10-3
D gene: NA
CDR3 length: 15

CDR3 protein: CASSRESRRGETQYF
CDR3 DNA: TGTGCCAGCAGCAGGGAGTCCCGACGGGGGGAGACCCAGTACTTC
clone size: NA
J gene: TRBJ2-5
V gene: TRBV9
D gene: NA
CDR3 length: 15

CDR3 protein: CASSYDTGTAEVQFF
CDR3 DNA: TGTGCCAGCAGTTATGATACCGGGACAGCGGAGGTGCAGTTCTTC
clone size: NA
J gene: TRBJ2-1
V gene: TRBV6-6
D gene: TRBD1
CDR3 length: 15

CDR3 protein: CASSLRPWSGEQFF
CDR3 DNA: TGTGCCAGCAGCTTACGACCCTGGTCCGGGGAGCAGTTCTTC
clone size: NA
J gene: TRBJ2-1
V gene: TRBV7-3
D gene: NA
CDR3 length: 14

CDR3 protein: CSVEDLSAAGNNEQFF
CDR3 DNA: TGCAGCGTTGAAGATCTCTCAGCAGCGGGGAACAATGAGCAGTTCTTC
clone size: NA
J gene: TRBJ2-1
V gene: TRBV29-1
D gene: TRBD2
CDR3 length: 16

CDR3 protein: CASSPELDRGFSPLHF
CDR3 DNA: TGCGCCAGCAGCCCGGAGTTGGACAGGGGTTTCTCACCCCTCCACTTT
clone size: NA
J gene: TRBJ1-6
V gene: TRBV4-1
D gene: TRBD1
CDR3 length: 16

CDR3 protein: CAISEYMNTEAFF
CDR3 DNA: TGTGCCATCAGTGAATATATGAACACTGAAGCTTTCTTT
clone size: NA
J gene: TRBJ1-1
V gene: TRBV10-3
D gene: NA
CDR3 length: 13

CDR3 protein: CSVVWVMRTDTQYF
CDR3 DNA: TGCAGCGTTGTCTGGGTTATGAGGACAGATACGCAGTATTTT
clone size: NA
J gene: TRBJ2-3
V gene: TRBV29-1
D gene: NA
CDR3 length: 14

CDR3 protein: CASSSLLVADTQYF
CDR3 DNA: TGCGCCAGCAGCTCCCTACTCGTAGCAGATACGCAGTATTTT
clone size: NA
J gene: TRBJ2-3
V gene: TRBV5-1
D gene: NA
CDR3 length: 14

CDR3 protein: CASRSVGAETQYF
CDR3 DNA: TGTGCCAGCAGGAGTGTGGGAGCAGAGACCCAGTACTTC
clone size: NA
J gene: TRBJ2-5
V gene: TRBV7-2
D gene: NA
CDR3 length: 13

CDR3 protein: CASKQGFRATESYNEQFF
CDR3 DNA: TGTGCCAGCAAACAGGGTTTTAGAGCGACCGAATCCTACAATGAGCAGTTCTTC
clone size: NA
J gene: TRBJ2-1
V gene: TRBV5-5
D gene: NA
CDR3 length: 18

CDR3 protein: CASSYQTGGANYGYTF
CDR3 DNA: TGCGCCAGCAGCTACCAGACAGGGGGAGCTAACTATGGCTACACCTTC
clone size: NA
J gene: TRBJ1-2
V gene: TRBV5-1
D gene: TRBD1
CDR3 length: 16

CDR3 protein: CASSPGLTSNNEQFF
CDR3 DNA: TGTGCCAGCAGCCCCGGACTCACCTCCAACAATGAGCAGTTCTTC
clone size: NA
J gene: TRBJ2-1
V gene: TRBV7-6
D gene: NA
CDR3 length: 15

CDR3 protein: CASRYKLDRPPRSSYEQYF
CDR3 DNA: TGTGCCAGCAGATATAAACTCGACAGGCCACCGAGGAGCTCCTACGAGCAGTACTTC
clone size: NA
J gene: TRBJ2-7
V gene: TRBV27
D gene: NA
CDR3 length: 19

CDR3 protein: CASSGGSPTGELFF
CDR3 DNA: TGTGCCAGTAGTGGGGGGAGTCCCACCGGGGAGCTGTTTTTT
clone size: NA
J gene: TRBJ2-2
V gene: TRBV19
D gene: NA
CDR3 length: 14

CDR3 protein: CASSYGLQDTEAFF
CDR3 DNA: TGTGCCAGCAGTTACGGACTCCAGGACACTGAAGCTTTCTTT
clone size: NA
J gene: TRBJ1-1
V gene: TRBV6-6
D gene: NA
CDR3 length: 14

CDR3 protein: CASREQGDSPLHF
CDR3 DNA: TGTGCCAGCAGAGAGCAGGGCGATTCACCCCTCCACTTT
clone size: once
J gene: TRBJ1-6
V gene: TRBV7-3
D gene: NA
CDR3 length: 13

CDR3 protein: CASRPGTPYNEQFF
CDR3 DNA: TGTGCCAGCAGACCCGGGACACCCTACAATGAGCAGTTCTTC
clone size: NA
J gene: TRBJ2-1
V gene: TRBV7-2
D gene: NA
CDR3 length: 14

CDR3 protein: CASSPYGGSPSGNTIYF
CDR3 DNA: TGTGCCAGCTCACCCTACGGGGGATCCCCCTCTGGAAACACCATATATTTT
clone size: NA
J gene: TRBJ1-3
V gene: TRBV18
D gene: NA
CDR3 length: 17

CDR3 protein: CASSQDLGAGDQPQHF
CDR3 DNA: TGTGCCAGCAGCCAAGATCTTGGGGCAGGTGATCAGCCCCAGCATTTT
clone size: NA
J gene: TRBJ1-5
V gene: TRBV4-2
D gene: NA
CDR3 length: 16

CDR3 protein: CASSTTGTWLGNTIYF
CDR3 DNA: TGTGCCAGTAGTACGACAGGGACCTGGCTTGGAAACACCATATATTTT
clone size: NA
J gene: TRBJ1-3
V gene: TRBV19
D gene: TRBD1
CDR3 length: 16

CDR3 protein: CASTPGTGDYEQYF
CDR3 DNA: TGTGCCAGCACCCCTGGGACAGGGGACTACGAGCAGTACTTC
clone size: NA
J gene: TRBJ2-7
V gene: TRBV5-4
D gene: TRBD1
CDR3 length: 14

CDR3 protein: CSVVIVGGDTEAFF
CDR3 DNA: TGCAGCGTTGTGATCGTGGGGGGGGACACTGAAGCTTTCTTT
clone size: NA
J gene: TRBJ1-1
V gene: TRBV29-1
D gene: NA
CDR3 length: 14

CDR3 protein: CASIYRVSGANVLTF
CDR3 DNA: TGTGCCAGTATCTACAGGGTATCTGGGGCCAACGTCCTGACTTTC
clone size: NA
J gene: TRBJ2-6
V gene: TRBV19
D gene: NA
CDR3 length: 15

CDR3 protein: CASSPAGNTEAFF
CDR3 DNA: TGCGCCAGCAGCCCGGCGGGGAACACTGAAGCTTTCTTT
clone size: NA
J gene: TRBJ1-1
V gene: TRBV4-1
D gene: NA
CDR3 length: 13

CDR3 protein: CASSPGQGIGEAFF
CDR3 DNA: TGTGCCAGCAGCCCTGGACAGGGAATTGGTGAAGCTTTCTTT
clone size: NA
J gene: TRBJ1-1
V gene: TRBV13
D gene: TRBD1
CDR3 length: 14

CDR3 protein: CASSLGQGPSYEQYF
CDR3 DNA: TGTGCTAGCAGCTTAGGTCAGGGCCCCTCCTACGAGCAGTACTTC
clone size: NA
J gene: TRBJ2-7
V gene: TRBV7-7
D gene: NA
CDR3 length: 15

CDR3 protein: CASSPGEETQYF
CDR3 DNA: TGTGCCAGCTCACCCGGGGAGGAGACCCAGTACTTC
clone size: NA
J gene: TRBJ2-5
V gene: TRBV18
D gene: NA
CDR3 length: 12